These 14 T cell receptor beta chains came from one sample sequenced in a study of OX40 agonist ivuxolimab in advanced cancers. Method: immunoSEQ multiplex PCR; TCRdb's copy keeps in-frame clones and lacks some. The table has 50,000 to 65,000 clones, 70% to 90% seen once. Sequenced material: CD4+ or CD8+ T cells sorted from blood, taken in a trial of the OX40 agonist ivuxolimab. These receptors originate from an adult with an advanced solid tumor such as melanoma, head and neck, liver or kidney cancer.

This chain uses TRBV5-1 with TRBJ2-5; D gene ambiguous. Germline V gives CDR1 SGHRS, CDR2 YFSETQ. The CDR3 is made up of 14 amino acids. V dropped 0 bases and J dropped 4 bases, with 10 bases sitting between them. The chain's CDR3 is CASSLASSRETQYF. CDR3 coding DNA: TGCGCCAGCAGCTTGGCCTCATCACGAGAGACCCAGTACTTC.

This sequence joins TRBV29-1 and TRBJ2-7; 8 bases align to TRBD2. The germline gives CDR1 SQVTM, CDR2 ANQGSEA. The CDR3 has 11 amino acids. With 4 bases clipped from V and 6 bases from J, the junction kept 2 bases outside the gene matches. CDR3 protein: CSVGRGGEQYF. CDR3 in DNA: TGCAGCGTTGGACGGGGGGGCGAGCAGTACTTC.

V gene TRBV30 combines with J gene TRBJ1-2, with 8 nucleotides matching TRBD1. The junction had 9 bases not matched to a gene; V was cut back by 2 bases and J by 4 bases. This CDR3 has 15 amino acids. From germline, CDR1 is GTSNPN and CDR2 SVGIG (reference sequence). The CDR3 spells CAWSLETGAFYGYTF. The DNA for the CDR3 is TGTGCCTGGAGTCTAGAGACAGGGGCTTTCTATGGCTACACCTTC.

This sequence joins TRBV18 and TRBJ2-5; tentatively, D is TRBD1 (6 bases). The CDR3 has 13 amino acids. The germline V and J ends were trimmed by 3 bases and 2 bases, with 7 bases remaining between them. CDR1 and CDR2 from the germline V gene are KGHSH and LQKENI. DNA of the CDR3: TGTGCCAGCTCACCGACAGGACAAGAGACCCAGTACTTC. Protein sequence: CASSPTGQETQYF. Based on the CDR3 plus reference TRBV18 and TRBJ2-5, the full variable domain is NAGVMQNPRHLVRRRGQEARLRCSPMKGHSHVYWYRQLPEEGLKFMVYLQKENIIDESGMPKERFSAEFPKEGPSILRIQQVVRGDSAAYFCASSPTGQETQYFGPGTRLLVL.

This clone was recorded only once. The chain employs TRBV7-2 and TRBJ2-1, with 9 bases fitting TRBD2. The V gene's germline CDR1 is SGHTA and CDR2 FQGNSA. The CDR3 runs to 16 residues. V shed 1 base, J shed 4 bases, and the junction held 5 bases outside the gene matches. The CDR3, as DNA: TGTGCCAGCAGCTTAGGACCTAGCGGGGTTTACAATGAGCAGTTCTTC. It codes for CASSLGPSGVYNEQFF.

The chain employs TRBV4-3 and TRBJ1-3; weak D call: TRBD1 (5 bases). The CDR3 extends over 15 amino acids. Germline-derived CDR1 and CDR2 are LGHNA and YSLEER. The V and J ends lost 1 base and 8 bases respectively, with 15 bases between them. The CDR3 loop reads CASSQVMGPGDTIYF. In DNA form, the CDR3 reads TGCGCCAGCAGCCAAGTCATGGGCCCGGGGGACACCATATATTTT.

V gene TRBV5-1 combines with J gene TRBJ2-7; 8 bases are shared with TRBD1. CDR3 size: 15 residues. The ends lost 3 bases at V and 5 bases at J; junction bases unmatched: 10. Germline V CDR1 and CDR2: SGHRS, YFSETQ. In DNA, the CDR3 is TGCGCCAGCAGCTCCTATTACGGACAGGGCCACGAGCAGTACTTC. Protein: CASSSYYGQGHEQYF.

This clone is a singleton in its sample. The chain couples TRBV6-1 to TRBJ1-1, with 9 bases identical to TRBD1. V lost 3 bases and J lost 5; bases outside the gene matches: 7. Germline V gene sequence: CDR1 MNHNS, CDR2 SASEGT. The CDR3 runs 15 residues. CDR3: CASSDRMDRGTEAFF. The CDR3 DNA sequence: TGTGCCAGCAGTGATAGAATGGACAGGGGAACTGAAGCTTTCTTT.

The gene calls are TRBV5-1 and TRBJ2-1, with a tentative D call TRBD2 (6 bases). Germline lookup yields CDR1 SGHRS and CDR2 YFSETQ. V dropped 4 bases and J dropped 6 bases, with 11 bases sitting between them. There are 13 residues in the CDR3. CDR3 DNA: TGCGCCAGCAGCGGGGGGTTTAGCAATGAGCAGTTCTTC. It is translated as CASSGGFSNEQFF.

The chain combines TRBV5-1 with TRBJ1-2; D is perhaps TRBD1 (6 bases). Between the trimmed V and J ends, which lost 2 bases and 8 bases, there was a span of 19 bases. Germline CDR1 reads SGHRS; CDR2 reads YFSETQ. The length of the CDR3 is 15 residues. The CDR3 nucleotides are TGCGCCAGCAGCTTACAGGGAGGAGGAGAGGGAGGCTACACCTTC. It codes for CASSLQGGGEGGYTF.

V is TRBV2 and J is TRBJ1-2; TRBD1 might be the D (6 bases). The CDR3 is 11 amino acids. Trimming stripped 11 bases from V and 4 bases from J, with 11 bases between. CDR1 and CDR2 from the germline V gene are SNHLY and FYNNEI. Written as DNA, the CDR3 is TGTGCCGCCGACAGGTTCTATGGCTACACCTTC. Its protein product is CAADRFYGYTF. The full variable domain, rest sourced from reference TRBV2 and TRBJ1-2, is EPEVTQTPSHQVTQMGQEVILRCVPISNHLYFYWYRQILGQKVEFLVSFYNNEISEKSEIFDDQFSVERPDGSNFTLKIRSTKLEDSAMYFCAADRFYGYTFGSGTRLTVV.

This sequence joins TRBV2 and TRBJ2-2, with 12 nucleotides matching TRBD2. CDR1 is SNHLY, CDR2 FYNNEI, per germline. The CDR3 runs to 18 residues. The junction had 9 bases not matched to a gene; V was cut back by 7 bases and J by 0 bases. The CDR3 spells CASTPPLAGGANTGELFF. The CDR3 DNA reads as TGTGCCAGCACCCCCCCCCTAGCGGGGGGGGCGAACACCGGGGAGCTGTTTTTT.

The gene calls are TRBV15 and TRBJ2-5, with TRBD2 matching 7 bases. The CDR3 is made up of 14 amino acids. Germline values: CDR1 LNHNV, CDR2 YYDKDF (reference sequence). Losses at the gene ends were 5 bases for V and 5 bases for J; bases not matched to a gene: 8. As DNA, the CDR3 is TGTGCCACCAGCCTCCGACTCGGGGGGGAGACCCAGTACTTC. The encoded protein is CATSLRLGGETQYF.

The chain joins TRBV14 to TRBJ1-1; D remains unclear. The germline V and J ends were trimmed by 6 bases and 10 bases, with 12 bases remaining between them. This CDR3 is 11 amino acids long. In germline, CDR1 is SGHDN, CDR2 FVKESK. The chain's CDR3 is CASRGFGGAFF. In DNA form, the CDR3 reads TGTGCCAGCAGGGGGTTCGGAGGAGCTTTCTTT.